A single sample gave rise to the 32 T cell receptor beta chains below, sequenced in a study of blood T cells in healthy people across ages. The use of a sample-barcoded 5' primer and a J-beta primer mix characterized a second PCR of about 7 to 12 cycles. TCRdb passed the 5' RACE reads through MiXCR, listing each CDR3 protein once. The sample includes about 1.4 million distinct CDR3 sequences, almost 60% of them seen just once. Sequences were obtained from blood. The receptors come from a man younger than 35 in good health.

The chain recombines TRBV18 with TRBJ2-7, with unresolved D. CDR1 is KGHSH, CDR2 LQKENI, per germline. V was cut by 6 bases and J by 7 bases, with 13 bases left in between. The CDR3 runs to 12 residues. The CDR3 loop reads CASSSGDREQYF. The CDR3 nucleotides read TGTGCCAGCTCCTCAGGTGATCGAGAGCAGTACTTC.

V is TRBV24-1 and J is TRBJ2-4, with 7 positions matching TRBD1. Germline values: CDR1 KGHDR, CDR2 SFDVKD. V shed 4 bases, J shed 0 bases, and the junction held 14 bases outside the gene matches. This CDR3 is 19 amino acids long. This CDR3 reads CATSETGTENRLAKNIQYF. As DNA, the CDR3 is TGTGCCACCAGTGAGACCGGGACAGAGAACCGACTAGCCAAAAACATTCAGTACTTC.

This clonotype appeared once. The chain uses TRBV7-8 and TRBJ2-4, with 7 bases fitting TRBD2. V was pared by 3 bases and J by 13 bases, with 6 bases of the junction left unmatched. From germline, CDR1 is SGHVS and CDR2 FQNEAQ. This CDR3 region has 12 residues. CDR3 sequence: CASSLGGEVQYF. CDR3 bases: TGTGCCAGCAGCTTGGGGGGGGAGGTGCAGTACTTC.

The rearrangement links TRBV11-3 to TRBJ2-7; no firm D call. The J call may not be correct, given that the DNA end is closer to TRBJ2-5. CDR3 length equals 13 residues. Germline V gives CDR1 SGHNT, CDR2 YENEEA. DNA for the CDR3: TGTGCCAGCAGCTTCAGTTTGGCAGAGACCCAGTACTTC. It is translated as CASSFSLAETQYF.

The genes are TRBV12-3 or TRBV12-4 and TRBJ2-1; TRBD2 agrees at 11 bases. This CDR3 has 18 residues. The trim removed 1 base at V and 5 bases at J, leaving 10 bases unmatched. The CDR3 is CASSLDIAGGLSNNEQFF. DNA for the CDR3: TGTGCCAGCAGTTTAGATATAGCGGGGGGGCTTTCAAACAATGAGCAGTTCTTC.

The rearrangement uses TRBV9 and TRBJ1-2; tentatively, D is TRBD1 (5 bases). V lost 0 bases and J lost 8, with 11 bases in between. From germline, CDR1 is SGDLS and CDR2 YYNGEE. CDR3 length equals 13 residues. Here the CDR3 DNA reads TGTGCCAGCAGCGTAGGGCAGGGTGGCGGCTACACCTTC. This encodes CASSVGQGGGYTF.

The chain joins TRBV7-2 to TRBJ2-7, with 13 bases aligning to TRBD2. CDR3 length: 17 amino acids. The germline CDR1 and CDR2 sequences are SGHTA and FQGNSA. J lost 0 bases, V lost 6 bases, and 8 bases had no gene match. CDR3 in amino acids: CASSLRTSGGLSYEQYF. In DNA, the CDR3 is TGTGCCAGCAGTCTTCGGACTAGCGGGGGTCTCTCCTACGAGCAGTACTTC.

This clonotype occurred a few times. This chain connects TRBV4-2 to TRBJ2-6; a weak D match, TRBD1 (5 bases). V was shortened by 2 bases and J by 0 bases, with 23 bases between the two germline ends. This CDR3 is built from 21 residues. Per germline, CDR1 LGHNA and CDR2 YNFKEQ. The CDR3 coding sequence is TGTGCCAGCAGCCAAAACCACCGACAGTTCGCCCCCATCTCTGGGGCCAACGTCCTGACTTTC. This sequence encodes CASSQNHRQFAPISGANVLTF.

This clonotype was found once. The chain has TRBV19 and TRBJ2-7; D could derive from TRBD1 or TRBD2 (5 bases each). Germline V gene lookup returns CDR1 LNHDA and CDR2 SQIVND (reference sequence). This CDR3 spans 14 amino acids. V lost 3 bases to trimming and J lost 0 bases, with 9 bases between them. CDR3 nucleotide sequence: TGTGCCAGTAGTATTTCCGGGACCTCCTACGAGCAGTACTTC. It translates to CASSISGTSYEQYF.

CDR3 nucleotides: TGTGCCAGCAGCGTAGTGGGAGGGGAAAGGTCCTACAATGAGCAGTTCTTC. Amino acid sequence: CASSVVGGERSYNEQFF. V gene TRBV9 combines with J gene TRBJ2-1; TRBD2 matches at 7 bases. With 0 bases clipped from V and 1 base from J, the junction kept 7 bases outside the gene matches. This CDR3 is 17 amino acids long. Germline-derived CDR1 and CDR2 are SGDLS and YYNGEE.

The chain couples TRBV3-1 to TRBJ2-7; a weak D match, TRBD2 (6 bases). V gave up 2 bases and J gave up 3 bases, with 11 bases separating them. CDR1 is LGHDT, CDR2 YNNKEL, per germline (reference sequence). The CDR3 is 14 amino acids. DNA of the CDR3: TGTGCCAGCAGCCAAACAAGGGGAGGCTACGAGCAGTACTTC. It codes for CASSQTRGGYEQYF.

This clonotype was found a few times. The chain is built from TRBV21-1 and TRBJ2-3; TRBD1, the table's D call, was not compared with the DNA. TRBV21-1 is an annotated pseudogene. CDR3 size: 14 residues. The CDR3 nucleotides are TGTGCCAGCAGCAAATTAGTGGGGGTAGATACGCAGTATTTT. The encoded protein is CASSKLVGVDTQYF.

V is TRBV29-1 and J is TRBJ2-4, with D maybe TRBD1 (5 bases). Germline loops: CDR1 SQVTM, CDR2 ANQGSEA. The V end was cut by 2 bases, the J end by 6 bases, with 11 bases between. The length of the CDR3 is 13 residues. The CDR3 is CSVEKEGVNIQYF. In nucleotides, the CDR3 is TGCAGCGTTGAAAAAGAAGGGGTAAACATTCAGTACTTC.

The chain is built from TRBV4-3 and TRBJ2-2; tentatively, D is TRBD1 or TRBD2 (5 bases each). This CDR3 has 13 residues. CDR1 is LGHNA and CDR2 is YSLEER in the germline V gene. The germline V and J ends were trimmed by 0 bases and 16 bases, with 15 bases remaining between them. In DNA form, the CDR3 reads TGCGCCAGCAGCCAAGATAGTGGGACGGTTCAGTTTTTT. It translates to CASSQDSGTVQFF.

The chain has TRBV18 and TRBJ1-2, with unresolved D. The CDR3 contains 14 residues. Germline lookup yields CDR1 KGHSH and CDR2 LQKENI. Trimming removed 5 bases from V and 7 bases from J, with 17 bases in between. The CDR3 loop is CASSSKEGRGGYTF. The CDR3 DNA reads TGTGCCAGCTCATCAAAGGAAGGTCGGGGTGGCTACACCTTC.

The chain joins TRBV5-1 to TRBJ1-2; 9 bases are shared with TRBD1. Unmatched junction bases numbered 5, after V lost 4 bases and J lost 7 bases. Germline CDR1 reads SGHRS; CDR2 reads YFSETQ. The CDR3 has 13 residues. The CDR3 region is CASSVGTGFGYTF. The CDR3 coding sequence is TGCGCCAGCAGCGTCGGGACAGGGTTTGGCTACACCTTC.

This clonotype turned up a few times. The CDR3, as DNA: TGTGCCAGCAGTTCTACAGGGGGCGCGGAGACTAATGAAAAACTGTTTTTT. Translation gives CASSSTGGAETNEKLFF. The chain uses TRBV12-3 or TRBV12-4 and TRBJ1-4; 9 nucleotides match TRBD1. The V and J ends lost 4 bases and 2 bases, in that order; junction bases with no gene match: 8. The CDR3 length is 17 residues.

The chain combines TRBV29-1 with TRBJ2-7; TRBD2 matches at 11 bases. Germline lookup yields CDR1 SQVTM and CDR2 ANQGSEA. Trimming cost V 3 bases and J 0 bases; bases outside gene matches: 7. The length of the CDR3 is 16 residues. The CDR3 is CSVEGLADAGSYEQYF. The CDR3, as DNA: TGCAGCGTTGAGGGACTAGCGGATGCAGGCTCCTACGAGCAGTACTTC.

This clonotype was seen only once. V is TRBV2 and J is TRBJ2-7, with D possibly being TRBD2 (6 bases). Trimming removed 4 bases from V and 3 bases from J, with 13 bases in between. This CDR3 spans 14 amino acids. Germline CDR1 SNHLY, CDR2 FYNNEI. In DNA, the CDR3 is TGTGCCAGCAGTGTTTCGGGGGTTTACTACGAGCAGTACTTC. Its translation is CASSVSGVYYEQYF.

This clonotype was seen once. The genes are TRBV4-1 and TRBJ2-6; D is undetermined. Germline values: CDR1 MGHRA, CDR2 YSYEKL. The CDR3 spans 17 residues. The V end lost 1 base, the J end lost 0 bases, and 10 bases lay between the germline ends. The CDR3 is CASSQGYGNSGANVLTF. CDR3 DNA: TGCGCCAGCAGCCAAGGCTACGGAAACTCTGGGGCCAACGTCCTGACTTTC.

The gene calls are TRBV2 and TRBJ2-5; weak D call: TRBD2 (6 bases). The J call could be wrong; TRBJ2-7 is a better fit for the DNA end. CDR1 is SNHLY and CDR2 is FYNNEI in the germline V gene. The CDR3 runs to 15 residues. The CDR3 DNA follows: TGTGCCAGCAGTTCCTCCGGGACGGGGAGGTACGAGCAGTACTTC. Protein sequence: CASSSSGTGRYEQYF.

The rearrangement joins TRBV4-1 to TRBJ2-5, with a weak D call TRBD2 (5 bases). Germline CDR1 and CDR2: MGHRA and YSYEKL. V was cut by 4 bases and J by 5 bases, with 14 bases left in between. The CDR3 consists of 14 residues. CDR3 sequence (DNA): TGCGCCAGCAGCCGAGTTCTAGCCGGTGAGACCCAGTACTTC. This codes for CASSRVLAGETQYF.

This clonotype was observed a handful of times. This rearrangement joins TRBV7-2 to TRBJ2-7; no clear D. V was pared by 1 base and J by 0 bases, with 13 bases between. Germline CDR1 SGHTA, CDR2 FQGNSA. The length of the CDR3 is 16 residues. CDR3 sequence reads: CASSLVTWGTSYEQYF. The CDR3, as DNA: TGTGCCAGCAGCTTAGTAACCTGGGGTACCTCCTACGAGCAGTACTTC. Looking up the rest from reference TRBV7-2 and TRBJ2-7 gives the full variable domain: GAGVSQSPSNKVTEKGKDVELRCDPISGHTALYWYRQSLGQGLEFLIYFQGNSAPDKSGLPSDRFSAERTGGSVSTLTIQRTQQEDSAVYLCASSLVTWGTSYEQYFGPGTRLTVT.

This chain joins TRBV28 and TRBJ1-2; maybe TRBD1 (5 bases). Trimming removed 6 bases from V and 4 bases from J, with 15 bases in between. The CDR3 totals 14 residues. Per germline, CDR1 MDHEN and CDR2 SYDVKM. The CDR3 loop is CASRTFRALYGYTF. The CDR3 DNA reads as TGTGCCAGCAGGACCTTCAGGGCCCTCTATGGCTACACCTTC.

The V and J genes are TRBV20-1 and TRBJ1-4; D ambiguous. The germline V gene encodes CDR1 DFQATT and CDR2 SNEGSKA (reference sequence). Trimming took off 6 bases at V and 10 bases at J, with 12 bases between the two ends. The CDR3 has 11 amino acids. The CDR3, as DNA: TGCAGTGCCGCTTCACCGGGAAAACTGTTTTTT. Its protein product is CSAASPGKLFF.

This clonotype was picked up a small number of times. The chain has TRBV3-1 and TRBJ2-5, with a weak D call TRBD1 (6 bases). Trimming removed 5 bases at V and 5 bases at J, with 12 bases between. Per germline, CDR1 LGHDT and CDR2 YNNKEL (reference sequence). There are 13 residues in the CDR3. The CDR3 DNA is TGTGCCAGCAGCATACAGGGTTACGAGACCCAGTACTTC. Translating it yields CASSIQGYETQYF.

This chain links TRBV12-3 or TRBV12-4 with TRBJ1-5; D is possibly TRBD1 (5 bases). The CDR3 sequence is 17 residues long. The germline V and J ends were trimmed by 6 bases and 0 bases, with 18 bases remaining between them. The CDR3 DNA sequence: TGTGCCAGCAGCCCGCACGACAGTTCGTATAGCAATCAGCCCCAGCATTTT. Its protein product is CASSPHDSSYSNQPQHF.

The gene calls are TRBV5-1 and TRBJ2-1; TRBD2 matches 11 bases. With V trimmed by 2 bases and J by 6 bases, 4 bases remained unmatched. This CDR3 region has 15 residues. CDR1 is SGHRS, CDR2 YFSETQ, per germline. The CDR3 region is CASSFGTSGLNEQFF. CDR3 in DNA: TGCGCCAGCAGCTTTGGGACTAGCGGACTCAATGAGCAGTTCTTC.

The chain recombines TRBV29-1 with TRBJ1-1; D is ambiguous. Germline CDR1 and CDR2: SQVTM and ANQGSEA. Deletions cut 7 bases from V and 1 base from J, with 13 bases between. CDR3 length equals 13 residues. The CDR3 loop is CSGSLPPNTEAFF. CDR3 sequence (DNA): TGCAGCGGTAGTCTGCCCCCGAACACTGAAGCTTTCTTT.

The rearrangement links TRBV10-3 to TRBJ2-1, with a possible D match to TRBD2 (6 bases). Trimming pared 11 bases from V and 1 base from J, leaving 15 bases between. This CDR3 spans 14 amino acids. Germline V gene sequence: CDR1 ENHRY, CDR2 SYGVKD. The CDR3 loop reads CAVTKEGSYNEQFF. CDR3 bases: TGTGCCGTGACAAAGGAGGGATCCTACAATGAGCAGTTCTTC.

This clonotype appeared a few times. The chain links TRBV11-2 to TRBJ2-7; D remains ambiguous. The CDR3 has 14 amino acids. The germline CDR1 and CDR2 sequences are SGHAT and FQNNGV. V lost 0 bases and J 5 bases, leaving 11 bases between the germline ends. CDR3 residues: CASSLDASSNEQYF. The DNA for the CDR3 is TGTGCCAGCAGCTTAGACGCCTCCAGCAACGAGCAGTACTTC.

The gene calls are TRBV7-2 and TRBJ2-3, with D unclear. Trimming left V 3 bases short and J 2 bases short, with 15 bases between. The germline CDR1 and CDR2 sequences are SGHTA and FQGNSA. CDR3 size: 16 residues. CDR3 region: CASSFSATVPTDTQYF. The CDR3 region has the DNA TGTGCCAGCAGCTTTTCTGCGACTGTACCCACAGATACGCAGTATTTT.